The rows below give T cell receptor beta chains drawn from one sample of a study of HIV-infected patients and healthy controls. TCRdb used MiXCR to reprocess the 5' RACE reads, holding one entry per CDR3 protein. The repertoire consists of approximately 15,000 distinct CDR3 sequences, with around 10% occurring once and the leading ten covering around 40%. This specimen consisted of blood, obtained during antiretroviral therapy. These receptor sequences come from an adult with HIV infection. The donor label of this sample is uncertain. CDR3s include the opening cysteine and the closing phenylalanine or tryptophan. D genes are given only for firm matches. Some rows have no size entry. The others give once, few or many, or a class for an expanded clone.

v_call	j_call	clone_size	d_call	cdr3_nt	cdr3_aa
TRBV5-1	TRBJ2-3	many	TRBD2	TGCGCCAGCATCATGGGGACTAGCGGGAGCCCCCGGGCAGATACGCAGTATTTT	CASIMGTSGSPRADTQYF
TRBV6-1	TRBJ1-2	many	TRBD1	TGTGCCAGCAGTGAATGGGCGGACAGGGGGAACTATGGCTACACCTTC	CASSEWADRGNYGYTF
TRBV20-1	TRBJ2-1	many	.	TGCAGTGCTGGGGAGAGGGGGAGGTCCAATGAGCAGTTCTTC	CSAGERGRSNEQFF
TRBV7-2	TRBJ2-2	many	.	TGTGCCAGCAGCTTAGAGAGGACCAGCGCCGGGGAGCTGTTTTTT	CASSLERTSAGELFF
TRBV5-1	TRBJ1-1	few	TRBD1	TGCGCCAGCAGCTCCGAGGGACAGCTTAACACTGAAGCTTTCTTT	CASSSEGQLNTEAFF
TRBV6-5	TRBJ1-2	few	.	TGTGCCAGCAGTCGGGACGGACGGCTCTATGGCTACACCTTC	CASSRDGRLYGYTF
TRBV14	TRBJ1-2	many	.	TGTGCCAGCAGCCAAGTGTCCGTGGAGGACTACACCTTC	CASSQVSVEDYTF
TRBV20-1	TRBJ2-7	many	TRBD2	TGCAGTGCTCACCGGACTAGCGGGTTCTACGAGCAGTACTTC	CSAHRTSGFYEQYF
TRBV11-2	TRBJ2-2	few	.	TGTGCCAGCAGTTTTGTCAGGAACACCGGGGAGCTGTTTTTT	CASSFVRNTGELFF
TRBV7-8	TRBJ1-2	.	TRBD1	TGTGCCAGCAGCTTAAGTCCACAGGGGGAAAACTATGGCTACACCTTC	CASSLSPQGENYGYTF
TRBV20-1	TRBJ2-1	many	TRBD2	TGCAGTGCTAGAAAACGCCCTAGCGGGAGGCCGCAGAATGAGCAGTTCTTC	CSARKRPSGRPQNEQFF
TRBV19	TRBJ2-3	many	TRBD2	TGTGCCAGTAGTCCAGGGACTAGCGGCACAGATACGCAGTATTTT	CASSPGTSGTDTQYF
TRBV5-4	TRBJ2-5	many	TRBD2	TGTGCCAGCAGCTTGGAGGCTAGCGGGGTACAAGAGACCCAGTACTTC	CASSLEASGVQETQYF
TRBV29-1	TRBJ2-5	.	TRBD1	TGCAGCTTTGGACAGGGCCAAGAGACCCAGTACTTC	CSFGQGQETQYF
TRBV5-1	TRBJ2-3	many	.	TGCGCCAGCAGCTCTTCTGCGGGGGCGATAGATACGCAGTATTTT	CASSSSAGAIDTQYF
TRBV6-6	TRBJ2-5	many	.	TGTGCCAGCAGTTACGGCGGGACAGAAGAGACCCAGTACTTC	CASSYGGTEETQYF
TRBV5-4	TRBJ2-1	many	.	TGTGCCAGCAGCTTGGCCGGGACGCAAAAGAGGAATGAGCAGTTCTTC	CASSLAGTQKRNEQFF
TRBV30	TRBJ1-1	many	TRBD1	TGTGCCTGGAGTGTACCCAGGGGGCGCGGGACGAACACTGAAGCTTTCTTT	CAWSVPRGRGTNTEAFF
TRBV6-2/TRBV6-3	TRBJ2-7	many	.	TGTGCCAGCAGTTACTTGGGGGGCGCGGAGGGGTACGAGCAGTACTTC	CASSYLGGAEGYEQYF
TRBV9	TRBJ1-1	many	.	TGTGCCAGCAGCCCCCCGGGACCCGGGGGTGAAGCTTTCTTT	CASSPPGPGGEAFF
TRBV5-6	TRBJ2-7	many	.	TGTGCCAGCAGCTTGGCCGGCGGGGCGTACGAGCAGTACTTC	CASSLAGGAYEQYF
TRBV15	TRBJ2-5	few	.	TGTGCCACCAGCAGAGAACCAACCCAAGAGACCCAGTACTTC	CATSREPTQETQYF
TRBV5-6	TRBJ1-5	many	TRBD1	TGTGCCAGCAGCTTGGGACAGGGCACCTATAGCAATCAGCCCCAGCATTTT	CASSLGQGTYSNQPQHF
TRBV5-4	TRBJ2-1	many	TRBD1	TGTGCCAGCAGTCGTGGACAGGCCCTTTTTGCGGAGCAGTTCTTC	CASSRGQALFAEQFF
TRBV20-1	TRBJ2-3	many	TRBD2	TGCAGTATAGGGACTAGCGGGAGGACGAGCACAGATACGCAGTATTTT	CSIGTSGRTSTDTQYF
TRBV3-1	TRBJ2-4	few	.	TGTGCCAGCAGCCCCTCCGCAGGCAGGCCGTTAGCCAAAAACATTCAGTACTTC	CASSPSAGRPLAKNIQYF
TRBV5-1	TRBJ2-2	many	.	TGCGCCAGCAGCTTTCTTGCCAGGGCGAACACCGGGGAGCTGTTTTTT	CASSFLARANTGELFF
TRBV5-5	TRBJ2-7	once	TRBD1	TGTGTCAGCAGCTGGGACAGGGAGACAGGGGAGCAGTACTTC	CVSSWDRETGEQYF
TRBV9	TRBJ2-5	many	TRBD2	TGTGCCAGCAGCATGACAGCGGGACTGGAGACCCAGTACTTC	CASSMTAGLETQYF
TRBV9	TRBJ2-3	many	.	TGTGCCAGCAGCGCACGGGCCAGAGATACGCAGTATTTT	CASSARARDTQYF
TRBV28	TRBJ1-4	many	.	TGTGCCAGCAGCCCCATTGGGGGCGAAGAAAAACTGTTTTTT	CASSPIGGEEKLFF
TRBV29-1	TRBJ2-1	.	TRBD2	TGCAGCGGAGGTGGTGGGGGACTAGCGGGAGTGGTTGAGCAGTTCTTC	CSGGGGGLAGVVEQFF
TRBV7-2	TRBJ1-2	.	TRBD1	TGTGCCAGCAGCTTCGACAGGGCCCGTCACTATGGCTACACCTTC	CASSFDRARHYGYTF
TRBV6-5	TRBJ1-3	few	.	TGTGCCAGCAGTTACTCGTCGGGAAACACCATATATTTT	CASSYSSGNTIYF
TRBV14	TRBJ2-1	.	.	TGTGCCAGCAGCCAAGATCGGAGCGGGTGGTCCGACAATGAGCAGTTCTTC	CASSQDRSGWSDNEQFF
TRBV7-9	TRBJ2-1	many	.	TGTGCCAGCAGCTTACCGGGAAATTCCTACAATGAGCAGTTCTTC	CASSLPGNSYNEQFF
TRBV7-9	TRBJ2-1	.	TRBD1	TGTGCCAGCAGCTTGGGGACCCCACAGGGGGATGAGCAGTTCTTC	CASSLGTPQGDEQFF
TRBV18	TRBJ2-7	few	.	TGTGCCAGCTCACCCGGGGCCTACGAGCAGTACTTC	CASSPGAYEQYF
TRBV10-3	TRBJ1-1	.	.	TGTGCCATCAGTGAGAGAAACTTGAACACTGAAGCTTTCTTT	CAISERNLNTEAFF
TRBV11-1	TRBJ2-3	few	.	TGTGCCAGCAGCTTAGTGGGCCCTACGTGGACAGATACGCAGTATTTT	CASSLVGPTWTDTQYF